The 3 T cell receptor beta chains reported below all come from one sample, sequenced in a study of early T cells in non-severe SARS-CoV-2 infection. TCRdb reanalysed the 5' RACE reads using MiXCR and keeps one entry per CDR3 protein. The sample includes roughly 83,000 distinct CDR3 sequences, about 9.4% of them seen just once. The sample in question was whole blood, obtained at baseline. The receptors stem from an adult who was a healthcare worker with PCR-confirmed SARS-CoV-2 infection or an uninfected control (not recorded which).

The chain uses TRBV7-9 and TRBJ2-7, with TRBD2 matching 10 bases. Germline CDR1 is SEHNR and CDR2 is FQNEAQ (reference sequence). J was trimmed by 3 bases and V by 5 bases; bases with no gene match: 4. This CDR3 has 14 amino acids. In DNA form, the CDR3 reads TGTGCCAGCAGCCCTAGCGGGAGAAGCTACGAGCAGTACTTC. Amino acids: CASSPSGRSYEQYF.

This clonotype was recorded at least ten times. The chain combines TRBV6-4 with TRBJ2-2; 12 bases are shared with TRBD2. This CDR3 spans 15 amino acids. Germline trimming cut 2 bases from V and 5 bases from J; bases unmatched to any gene: 0. Per the germline V gene, CDR1 is MRHNA and CDR2 is SNTAGT. The DNA for the CDR3 is TGTGCCAGCAGTGACGGGACTAGCGGGACCGGGGAGCTGTTTTTT. Its translation is CASSDGTSGTGELFF.

The chain has TRBV20-1 and TRBJ1-1; D unclear. CDR1 DFQATT and CDR2 SNEGSKA come from the germline V gene (reference sequence). This CDR3 has 16 residues. The V and J ends lost 0 bases and 0 bases respectively, with 14 bases between them. CDR3 nucleotides: TGCAGTGCTAGAGATTACGGGGAGGAGATGAACACTGAAGCTTTCTTT. The encoded protein is CSARDYGEEMNTEAFF.